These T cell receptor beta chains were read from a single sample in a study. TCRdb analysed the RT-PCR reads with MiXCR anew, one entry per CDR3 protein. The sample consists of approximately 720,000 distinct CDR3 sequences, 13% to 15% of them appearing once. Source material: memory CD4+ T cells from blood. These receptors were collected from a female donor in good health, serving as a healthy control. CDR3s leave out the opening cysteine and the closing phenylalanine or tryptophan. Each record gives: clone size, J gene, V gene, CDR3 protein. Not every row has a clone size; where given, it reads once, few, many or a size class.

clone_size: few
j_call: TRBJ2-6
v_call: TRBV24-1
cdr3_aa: ATSEGQGGFSGANVLT

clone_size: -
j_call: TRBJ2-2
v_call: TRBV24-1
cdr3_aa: ATSDPTVNTGELF

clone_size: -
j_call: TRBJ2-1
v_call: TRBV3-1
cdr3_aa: ASSQDPYQYEQF

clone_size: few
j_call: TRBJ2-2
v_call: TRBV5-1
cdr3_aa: ASSLLLTGELF

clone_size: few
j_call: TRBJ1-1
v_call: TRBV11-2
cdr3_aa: ASSSQGRTTEAF

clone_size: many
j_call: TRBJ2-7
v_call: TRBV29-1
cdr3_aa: SAERGREQY

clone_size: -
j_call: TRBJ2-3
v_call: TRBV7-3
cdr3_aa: ASSLYPGGPDTQY

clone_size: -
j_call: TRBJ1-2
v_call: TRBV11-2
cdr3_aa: ASSKQGVGYT

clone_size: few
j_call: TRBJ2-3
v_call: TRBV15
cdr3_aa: ATSRVGEGTDTQY

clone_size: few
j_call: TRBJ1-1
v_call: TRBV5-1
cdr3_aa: ASSLGATYMNTEAF

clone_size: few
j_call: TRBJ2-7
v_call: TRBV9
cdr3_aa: ASSVTSGGTYEQY

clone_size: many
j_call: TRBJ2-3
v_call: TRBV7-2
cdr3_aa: ASSPSAARTDTQY

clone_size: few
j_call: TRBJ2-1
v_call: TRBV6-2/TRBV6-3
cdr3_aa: ASSFSAGAYSYNEQF

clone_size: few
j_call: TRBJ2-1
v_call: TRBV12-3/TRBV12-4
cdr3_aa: ASTEDRVNEQF

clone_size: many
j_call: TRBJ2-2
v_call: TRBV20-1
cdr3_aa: SASTTGGANTGELF

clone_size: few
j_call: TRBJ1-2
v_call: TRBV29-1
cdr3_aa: SVDLQGYGYT

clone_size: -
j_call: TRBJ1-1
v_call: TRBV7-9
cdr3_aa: ASRPGTGSSTTEAF

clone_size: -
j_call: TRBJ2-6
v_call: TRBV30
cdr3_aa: AWDRFSGANVLT

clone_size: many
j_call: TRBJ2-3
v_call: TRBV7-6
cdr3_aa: ASSRLAGTTDTQY

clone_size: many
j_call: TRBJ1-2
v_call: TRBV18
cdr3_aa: ASSSQGNGYT

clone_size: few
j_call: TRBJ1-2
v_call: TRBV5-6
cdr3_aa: ASSLRRTGGSYGYT

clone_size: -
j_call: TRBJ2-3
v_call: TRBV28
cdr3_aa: ASSSPGRRTDTQY

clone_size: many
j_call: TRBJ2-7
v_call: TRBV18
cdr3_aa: ASSPPGQTYEQY

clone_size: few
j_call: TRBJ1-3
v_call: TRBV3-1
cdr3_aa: ASLAPGNTIY

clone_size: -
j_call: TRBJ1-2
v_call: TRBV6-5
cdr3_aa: ASSYIGGMGYT

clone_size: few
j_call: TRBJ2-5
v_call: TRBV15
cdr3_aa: ATSVQGAHGTQY

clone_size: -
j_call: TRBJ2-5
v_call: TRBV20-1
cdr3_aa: SAGRQGLQTQY

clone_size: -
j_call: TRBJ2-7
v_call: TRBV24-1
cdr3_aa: ATSDSDRVGEQY

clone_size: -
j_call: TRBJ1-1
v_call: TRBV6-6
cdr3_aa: ASTHSTGTTEAF